One and the same sample provided the 30 T cell receptor beta chains below, sequenced in a study of T cells in women clearing cervical HPV infection (dated by TCRdb to the late 2010s). Library method: the immunoSEQ multiplex PCR assay. The table comes from immuneACCESS by way of TCRdb, which keeps in-frame sequences with V and J called. Part of the clones is missing from these tables; in studies checked, under half for an unresolved V gene and the rest for unknown reasons. The sample table records over 30,000 clones. The ten largest clones represent 1.5% to 2% of the sample. Sequenced: blood buffy coat. The receptors here all came from a woman between 18 and 75 years old with a cervical HPV16 infection that either progressed to CIN3+ or cleared (not recorded which).

A remark on this clone: The read terminates 3 residues ahead of where the CDR3 ends, so the germline J gene completes it. The chain joins TRBV18 to TRBJ2-3; TRBD2 matches 7 bases. Germline V gives CDR1 KGHSH, CDR2 LQKENI. The CDR3 has 14 residues. Here the CDR3 reads CASSPGGGGETQYF. Incomplete CDR3 DNA: TGTGCCAGCTCCCCAGGCGGGGGTGGAGAGACG.

Remarks on this clone: The read comes to an end 3 residues before the CDR3 does, leaving the germline J gene to fill in the end. The rearrangement joins TRBV30 to TRBJ2-1; 7 nucleotides line up with TRBD1. J was trimmed by 5 bases and V by 2 bases; bases with no gene match: 3. Per germline, CDR1 GTSNPN and CDR2 SVGIG (reference sequence). CDR3 size: 13 residues. The part of the CDR3 DNA that was read is TGTGCCTGGAGTAGGGACAGCAACAATGAG. The encoded protein is CAWSRDSNNE. The entire CDR3 is CAWSRDSNNEQFF. The variable domain in full, with the rest retrieved from reference TRBV30 and TRBJ2-1, is SQTIHQWPATLVQPVGSPLSLECTVEGTSNPNLYWYRQAAGRGLQLLFYSVGIGQISSEVPQNLSASRPQDRQFILSSKKLLLSDSGFYLCAWSRDSNNEQFFGPGTRLTVL.

On this clone: Read coverage stops 3 residues before the CDR3 terminus; the germline J gene supplies the remainder. This chain joins TRBV30 and TRBJ1-6; maybe TRBD1 (5 bases). The CDR3 length is 13 residues. Germline V gene sequence: CDR1 GTSNPN, CDR2 SVGIG (reference sequence). With 1 base removed from V and 7 bases from J, the gap between germline ends came to 8 bases. CDR3 region: CAWSEPGNSPLHF. The part of the CDR3 DNA that was read is TGTGCCTGGAGTGAGCCAGGGAATTCACCC.

A note on this clone: The CDR3 end falls 3 residues outside the read, so it is completed with the germline J gene. V usage is TRBV20-1 and J usage is TRBJ2-3; TRBD1 matches 8 bases. After removal of 0 bases from V and 1 base from J, the junction contained 3 bases not matched to a gene. CDR1 DFQATT and CDR2 SNEGSKA come from the germline V gene (reference sequence). This CDR3 has 15 amino acids. The DNA read from the CDR3 is TGCAGTGCTAGAGACCCGGGACAGGGCACAGATACG. Protein: CSARDPGQGTDT. The entire CDR3 reads CSARDPGQGTDTQYF.

Points on this clone: The sequence runs out 3 residues before the end of the CDR3; the remainder is reconstructed from the germline J gene. The chain links TRBV13 to TRBJ2-1; 9 bases fit TRBD1. The CDR3 loop spans 17 amino acids. Trimming at V came to 5 bases and at J to 5 bases, leaving 13 bases not matched to a gene. In germline, CDR1 is PRHDT, CDR2 FYEKMQ (reference sequence). The CDR3 bases that were read are TGTGCCAGCAGCCCTCCGGGGGGACAGGGTAAACACAATGAG. Protein: CASSPPGGQGKHNE. The complete CDR3 protein is CASSPPGGQGKHNEQFF.

Note on this clone: The CDR3 end lies 3 residues beyond the end of the read and is filled in from the germline J gene. The gene calls are TRBV18 and TRBJ1-2; D might be TRBD1 (5 bases). The CDR3 sequence is 17 residues long. CDR1 is KGHSH, CDR2 LQKENI, per germline. CDR3 sequence reads: CASSPLQRGGSTDTYTF. The part of the CDR3 DNA that was read is TGTGCCAGCTCACCGCTGCAGCGGGGGGGTAGCACAGATACC.

A note on this clone: The read ends 3 residues shy of where the CDR3 ends; the end is completed using the germline J gene. The J gene is TRBJ1-2, the V gene TRBV30; no firm D call. The CDR3 is 12 amino acids. Germline CDR1 is GTSNPN and CDR2 is SVGIG (reference sequence). The CDR3 loop reads CAWDLRGFGYTF. CDR3 DNA (partial): TGTGCCTGGGACTTGCGGGGTTTCGGC.

Note on this clone: The read terminates 3 residues ahead of where the CDR3 ends, so the germline J gene completes it. The sample holds other DNA sequences that translate to the same CDR3. This sequence joins TRBV14 and TRBJ2-3; D might be TRBD1 or TRBD2, each matching 5 bases. Germline V gene sequence: CDR1 SGHDN, CDR2 FVKESK. This CDR3 comprises 15 residues. Between the trimmed V and J ends, which lost 6 bases and 1 base, there was a span of 14 bases. The CDR3 is CASSGRGDGTDTQYF. The sequenced CDR3 bases are TGTGCCAGCAGTGGACGAGGGGATGGCACAGATACG.

About this clone itself: The germline gene is not matched at one end of the junction; a read error may be the cause. The read terminates 3 residues ahead of where the CDR3 ends, so the germline J gene completes it. The rearrangement links TRBV4-2 to TRBJ1-2; a weak D match, TRBD1 (6 bases). The CDR3 has 14 residues. The germline CDR1 and CDR2 sequences are LGHNA and YNFKEQ. The sequenced CDR3 bases are TGCGCCAGCAGCCCCTGGAGGGGGGGCTATGGC. Amino acids: CASSPWRGGYG. The complete CDR3 protein is CASSPWRGGYGYTF.

Notes on this clone: Read coverage stops 3 residues before the CDR3 terminus; the germline J gene supplies the remainder. This chain joins TRBV30 and TRBJ1-2; tentative D call: TRBD1 (6 bases). The CDR3 length is 19 residues. Germline CDR1 is GTSNPN and CDR2 is SVGIG (reference sequence). Trimming left V 3 bases short and J 1 base short, with 27 bases between. This CDR3 reads CAWRAAVVRSQGNNYGYTF. The sequenced CDR3 bases are TGTGCCTGGAGGGCGGCCGTCGTTCGTTCGCAGGGGAATAACTATGGC. The whole variable domain, remainder taken from reference TRBV30 and TRBJ1-2, is SQTIHQWPATLVQPVGSPLSLECTVEGTSNPNLYWYRQAAGRGLQLLFYSVGIGQISSEVPQNLSASRPQDRQFILSSKKLLLSDSGFYLCAWRAAVVRSQGNNYGYTFGSGTRLTVV.

Concerning this clone itself: Read coverage stops 3 residues before the CDR3 terminus; the germline J gene supplies the remainder. The chain uses TRBV6-8 and TRBJ2-5; D remains ambiguous. The V gene lost 5 bases and the J gene lost 5 bases, with 12 bases spanning the gap. The CDR3 is 13 amino acids. Germline CDR1 MNHGY, CDR2 SAAAGT. The CDR3 reads CASSRQMWETQYF. The DNA read from the CDR3 is TGTGCCAGCAGTCGCCAGATGTGGGAGACC.

In the case of this clone: The read is 3 residues too short to cover the CDR3 end, so that end is filled in from the germline J gene. The chain links TRBV6-4 to TRBJ1-4; no clear D gene. Germline loops: CDR1 MRHNA, CDR2 SNTAGT. There are 19 residues in the CDR3. Trimming shortened V by 2 bases and J by 4 bases, and 23 bases separated the two germline ends. CDR3 bases read: TGTGCCAGCAGTGACGCCGGGCCTAGTAGGTACGGGGTTAATGAAAAA. This encodes CASSDAGPSRYGVNEK. Given in full, the CDR3 is CASSDAGPSRYGVNEKLFF.

Note on this clone: The CDR3 end lies 3 residues beyond the end of the read and is filled in from the germline J gene. The chain is built from TRBV19 and TRBJ2-7; a weak D match, TRBD1 (6 bases). V was clipped by 3 bases and J by 3 bases, with 9 bases between them. CDR1 is LNHDA and CDR2 is SQIVND in the germline V gene (reference sequence). This CDR3 region has 13 residues. CDR3 DNA (partial): TGTGCCAGTAGTATCCCGGACAGCTACGAG. This encodes CASSIPDSYE. From start to end, the CDR3 is CASSIPDSYEQYF.

Notes on this clone: The missing CDR3 end, 3 residues past where the read stops, is filled in from the germline J gene. The chain has TRBV10-3 and TRBJ1-2; D is perhaps TRBD1 (6 bases). Germline assignment: CDR1 ENHRY and CDR2 SYGVKD. The CDR3 sequence is 12 residues long. Trimming took 9 bases from V and 3 from J, leaving 11 bases between them. CDR3 amino acids: CAIADRDYGYTF. The CDR3 DNA, read in part, is TGTGCCATTGCGGACAGAGACTATGGC.

About this clone itself: Read coverage stops 3 residues before the CDR3 terminus; the germline J gene supplies the remainder. The J gene is TRBJ2-1, the V gene TRBV6-1; 12 bases are a match to TRBD2. Unmatched junction bases numbered 4, after V lost 2 bases and J lost 8 bases. Germline-derived CDR1 and CDR2 are MNHNS and SASEGT. This CDR3 comprises 15 residues. The sequenced CDR3 bases are TGTGCCAGCAGTGAACTAGCGGGGGGGTTGGATGAG. It is translated as CASSELAGGLDE. The CDR3, in full, reads CASSELAGGLDEQFF.

In regard to this clone: The DNA ends 3 residues before the CDR3 does, and the rest of the CDR3 is filled in from the germline J gene. The chain couples TRBV19 to TRBJ1-3; no clear D. The CDR3 is made up of 15 amino acids. Germline lookup yields CDR1 LNHDA and CDR2 SQIVND (reference sequence). V shed 3 bases and J shed 3 bases, with 12 bases lying between them. The CDR3 bases that were read are TGTGCCAGTAGTATCGCGACTAAAAATGGAAACACC. Amino acids: CASSIATKNGNT. The full CDR3 protein is CASSIATKNGNTIYF.

With regard to this clone: The read terminates 3 residues before the CDR3 end, so the remaining end is supplied by the germline J gene. The chain carries TRBV5-4 and TRBJ2-1; no firm D call. CDR1 and CDR2 from the germline V gene are SGHNT and YYREEE (reference sequence). Between the trimmed V and J ends, which lost 0 bases and 5 bases, there was a span of 9 bases. The CDR3 contains 14 residues. CDR3 sequence: CASSLVHLDNEQFF. The CDR3 bases that were read are TGTGCCAGCAGCTTGGTCCACCTAGACAATGAG. Drawing the rest from reference TRBV5-4 and TRBJ2-1, the complete variable domain is ETGVTQSPTHLIKTRGQQVTLRCSSQSGHNTVSWYQQALGQGPQFIFQYYREEENGRGNFPPRFSGLQFPNYSSELNVNALELDDSALYLCASSLVHLDNEQFFGPGTRLTVL.

Turning to this clone: Coverage ceases 3 residues before the CDR3 finishes, and the germline J gene fills in the end. J is TRBJ2-2 and V is TRBV18; D is possibly TRBD1 (5 bases). The CDR3 is made up of 16 amino acids. Germline loops: CDR1 KGHSH, CDR2 LQKENI. CDR3 sequence reads: CASSPTTGSTNEKLFF. CDR3 bases read: TGTGCCAGCTCACCAACTACAGGCTCAACTAATGAAAAG.

Comments on this clone: The read ends 3 residues before the CDR3 terminus; that terminus is restored from the germline J gene. The chain employs TRBV14 and TRBJ1-2; 7 nucleotides agree with TRBD1. The CDR3 extends over 17 amino acids. CDR1 and CDR2 from the germline V gene are SGHDN and FVKESK. Losses at the gene ends were 0 bases for V and 0 bases for J; bases not matched to a gene: 7. The sequenced CDR3 bases are TGTGCCAGCAGCCAAGAACAGGGGCTGAACCCTAACTATGGC. It translates to CASSQEQGLNPNYG. The entire CDR3 protein reads CASSQEQGLNPNYGYTF.

As for this clone: The read halts 3 residues ahead of the CDR3 end, with the missing end drawn from the germline J gene. The genes are TRBV7-9 and TRBJ1-4; maybe TRBD1 (6 bases). The CDR3 runs 15 residues. The germline V and J ends were trimmed by 3 bases and 7 bases, with 15 bases remaining between them. Germline loops: CDR1 SEHNR, CDR2 FQNEAQ (reference sequence). CDR3: CASSLQGNVGEKLFF. CDR3 DNA, as far as it was read: TGTGCCAGCAGCTTGCAGGGGAATGTCGGTGAAAAA.

Points on this clone: The CDR3 is cut off 3 residues early in the read; its end comes from the germline J gene. J is TRBJ1-6 and V is TRBV20-1, with TRBD1 identical over 8 bases. V was pared by 0 bases and J by 5 bases, with 6 bases of the junction left unmatched. Germline V gene data show CDR1 as DFQATT and CDR2 as SNEGSKA (reference sequence). This CDR3 comprises 16 residues. The CDR3 bases that were read are TGCAGTGCTAGAGACCCTTCGACAGGGGATAATTCACCC. Its translation: CSARDPSTGDNSP. The whole CDR3 protein reads CSARDPSTGDNSPLHF.

Incomplete CDR3 DNA: TGCAGTGCTAGAGATACGACAGCGCCTAATGGTGGC. Translating it yields CSARDTTAPNGG. The whole CDR3 region reads CSARDTTAPNGGYTF. The chain uses TRBV20-1 and TRBJ1-2; maybe TRBD1 (5 bases). The sequence runs out 3 residues before the end of the CDR3; the remainder is reconstructed from the germline J gene. CDR1 is DFQATT, CDR2 SNEGSKA, per germline (reference sequence). The CDR3 has 15 residues. Trimming pared 0 bases from V and 7 bases from J, leaving 18 bases between.

As for this clone: The read comes to an end 3 residues before the CDR3 does, leaving the germline J gene to fill in the end. This chain connects TRBV6-2 or TRBV6-3 to TRBJ1-2; D is perhaps TRBD1 (5 bases). This CDR3 has 13 residues. Trimming shortened V by 5 bases and J by 4 bases, and 11 bases separated the two germline ends. Germline assignment: CDR1 MNHEY and CDR2 SVGEGT. CDR3 loop: CASSPDTVYGYTF. The CDR3 DNA, read in part, is TGTGCCAGCAGTCCGGACACCGTCTATGGC.

Concerning this clone: The read comes to an end 3 residues before the CDR3 does, leaving the germline J gene to fill in the end. This chain uses TRBV7-2 with TRBJ2-7; D is possibly TRBD2 (6 bases). Germline V lookup: CDR1 SGHTA, CDR2 FQGNSA. V was shortened by 6 bases and J by 2 bases, with 11 bases between the two germline ends. The CDR3 consists of 13 residues. CDR3 sequence reads: CASSTSGPYEQYF. The CDR3 DNA, read in part, is TGTGCCAGCAGTACAAGCGGGCCCTACGAG.

The CDR3 sequence is CASSERGRAFF. CDR3 DNA (partial): TGCGCCAGCAGTGAGCGAGGGCGA. The chain joins TRBV10-2 to TRBJ1-1, with unresolved D. The CDR3 extends 3 residues past the end of the read, so its final part is completed from the germline J gene. CDR1 and CDR2 (germline): WSHSY, SAAADI. The CDR3 spans 11 residues.

Of note for this clone: The CDR3 end is not reached by the read, which stops 3 residues before it; the germline J gene fills it in. The chain carries TRBV5-6 and TRBJ2-5; D remains unclear. Per the germline V gene, CDR1 is SGHDT and CDR2 is YYEEEE. Trimming left V 3 bases short and J 2 bases short, with 8 bases between. The CDR3 has 13 amino acids. CDR3 DNA, as far as it was read: TGTGCCAGCAGCTCAACTGTACAAGAGACC. Protein product: CASSSTVQET. The CDR3 in its entirety is CASSSTVQETQYF.

Concerning this clone itself: The read halts 3 residues ahead of the CDR3 end, with the missing end drawn from the germline J gene. The chain is built from TRBV7-2 and TRBJ1-3; 9 bases fit TRBD1. The CDR3 sequence is 15 residues long. The germline CDR1 and CDR2 sequences are SGHTA and FQGNSA. The V gene end was trimmed by 6 bases and the J gene end by 4 bases; junction bases not matched to a gene: 7. The CDR3 region is CASSFDRGRGNTIYF. The sequenced CDR3 bases are TGTGCCAGCAGTTTTGACAGGGGGAGAGGAAACACC.

Note on this clone: The CDR3 extends 3 residues past the end of the read, so its final part is completed from the germline J gene. The chain employs TRBV11-2 and TRBJ2-7; 11 positions agree with TRBD2. The junction had 5 bases not matched to a gene; V was cut back by 5 bases and J by 2 bases. This CDR3 region has 15 residues. CDR1 is SGHAT, CDR2 FQNNGV, per germline. Incomplete CDR3 DNA: TGTGCCAGCAGCCAGACTAGCGGGGCACCCTACGAG. This gives the protein CASSQTSGAPYE. The entire CDR3 reads CASSQTSGAPYEQYF.

Remarks on this clone: Coverage ceases 3 residues before the CDR3 finishes, and the germline J gene fills in the end. The chain uses TRBV30 and TRBJ1-2, with a weak D call TRBD1 (5 bases). Trimming removed 2 bases from V and 7 bases from J, with 11 bases in between. Germline V lookup: CDR1 GTSNPN, CDR2 SVGIG (reference sequence). This CDR3 is 12 amino acids long. The sequenced CDR3 bases are TGTGCCTGGAGTTTACGGGGGTCTGGC. Translation gives CAWSLRGSG. The whole CDR3 sequence reads CAWSLRGSGYTF.

Notes on this clone: The read is 3 residues too short to cover the CDR3 end, so that end is filled in from the germline J gene. The chain employs TRBV7-9 and TRBJ1-2, with D possibly TRBD1 on 5 matching bases. In germline, CDR1 is SEHNR, CDR2 FQNEAQ (reference sequence). The length of the CDR3 is 14 residues. The CDR3 region is CASSSRQNPYDYTF. The DNA read from the CDR3 is TGTGCCAGCAGCTCCCGACAGAACCCCTACGAC.